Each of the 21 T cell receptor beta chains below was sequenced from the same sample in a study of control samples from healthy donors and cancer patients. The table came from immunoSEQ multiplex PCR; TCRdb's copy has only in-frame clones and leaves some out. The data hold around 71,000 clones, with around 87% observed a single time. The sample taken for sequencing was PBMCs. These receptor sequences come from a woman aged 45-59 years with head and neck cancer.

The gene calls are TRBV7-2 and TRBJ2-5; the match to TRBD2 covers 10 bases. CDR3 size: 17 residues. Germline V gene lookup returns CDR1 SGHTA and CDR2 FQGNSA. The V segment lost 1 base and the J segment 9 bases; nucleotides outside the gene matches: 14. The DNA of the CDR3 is TGTGCCAGCAGCTTAGATGGTAGGGGACTAGCGCAGGAGCCCCAGTACTTC. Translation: CASSLDGRGLAQEPQYF.

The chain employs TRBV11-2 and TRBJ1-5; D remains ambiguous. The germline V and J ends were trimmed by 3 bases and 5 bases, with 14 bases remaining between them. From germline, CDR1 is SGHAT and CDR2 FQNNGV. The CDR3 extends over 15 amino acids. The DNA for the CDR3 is TGTGCCAGCAGCTTTGGCGGATCCGGCGATCAGCCCCAGCATTTT. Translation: CASSFGGSGDQPQHF.

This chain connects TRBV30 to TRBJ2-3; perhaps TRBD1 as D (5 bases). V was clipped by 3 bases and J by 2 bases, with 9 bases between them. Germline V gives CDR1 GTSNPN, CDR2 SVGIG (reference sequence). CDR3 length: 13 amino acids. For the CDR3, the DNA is TGTGCCTGGAGGGGGCCTTTCACAGATACGCAGTATTTT. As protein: CAWRGPFTDTQYF. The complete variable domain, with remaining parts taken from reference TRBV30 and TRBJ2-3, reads SQTIHQWPATLVQPVGSPLSLECTVEGTSNPNLYWYRQAAGRGLQLLFYSVGIGQISSEVPQNLSASRPQDRQFILSSKKLLLSDSGFYLCAWRGPFTDTQYFGPGTRLTVL.

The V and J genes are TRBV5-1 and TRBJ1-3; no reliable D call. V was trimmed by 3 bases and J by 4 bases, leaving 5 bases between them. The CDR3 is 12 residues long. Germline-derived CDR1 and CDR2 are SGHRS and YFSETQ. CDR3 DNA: TGCGCCAGCAGCTCGACGGGAAACACCATATATTTT. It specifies CASSSTGNTIYF.

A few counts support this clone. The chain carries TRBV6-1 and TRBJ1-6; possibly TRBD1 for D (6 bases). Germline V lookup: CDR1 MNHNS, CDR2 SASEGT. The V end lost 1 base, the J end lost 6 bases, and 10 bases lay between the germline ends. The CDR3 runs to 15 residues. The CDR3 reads CASSEEAGANSPLHF. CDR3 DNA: TGTGCCAGCAGTGAAGAGGCAGGGGCTAATTCACCCCTCCACTTT.

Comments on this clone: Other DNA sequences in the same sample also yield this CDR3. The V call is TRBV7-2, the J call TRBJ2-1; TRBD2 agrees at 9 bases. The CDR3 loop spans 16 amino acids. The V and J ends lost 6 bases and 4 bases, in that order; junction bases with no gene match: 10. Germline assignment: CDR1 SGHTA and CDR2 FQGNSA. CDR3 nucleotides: TGTGCCAGCAGTTTCACCGGGACTAGCATTTACAATGAGCAGTTCTTC. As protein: CASSFTGTSIYNEQFF. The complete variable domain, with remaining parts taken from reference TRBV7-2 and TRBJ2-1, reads GAGVSQSPSNKVTEKGKDVELRCDPISGHTALYWYRQSLGQGLEFLIYFQGNSAPDKSGLPSDRFSAERTGGSVSTLTIQRTQQEDSAVYLCASSFTGTSIYNEQFFGPGTRLTVL.

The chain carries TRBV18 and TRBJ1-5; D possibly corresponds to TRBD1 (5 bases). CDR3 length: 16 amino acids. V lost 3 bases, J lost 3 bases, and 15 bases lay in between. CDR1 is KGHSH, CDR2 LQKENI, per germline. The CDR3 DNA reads TGTGCCAGCTCACCCGGCCGGGGCGATTCCAATCAGCCCCAGCATTTT. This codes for CASSPGRGDSNQPQHF.

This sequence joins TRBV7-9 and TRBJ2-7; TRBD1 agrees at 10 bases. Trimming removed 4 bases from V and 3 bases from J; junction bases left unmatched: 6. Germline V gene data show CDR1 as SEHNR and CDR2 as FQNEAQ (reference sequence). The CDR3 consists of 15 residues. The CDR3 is CASSSYGTGDYEQYF. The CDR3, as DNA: TGTGCCAGCAGCTCCTACGGGACAGGGGACTACGAGCAGTACTTC.

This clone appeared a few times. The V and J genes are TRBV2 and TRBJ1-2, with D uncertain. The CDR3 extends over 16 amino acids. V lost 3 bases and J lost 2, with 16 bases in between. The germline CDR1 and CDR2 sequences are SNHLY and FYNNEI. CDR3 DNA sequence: TGTGCCAGCAGTGAGAGGGAGGCGCCGCTGAACTATGGCTACACCTTC. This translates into CASSEREAPLNYGYTF.

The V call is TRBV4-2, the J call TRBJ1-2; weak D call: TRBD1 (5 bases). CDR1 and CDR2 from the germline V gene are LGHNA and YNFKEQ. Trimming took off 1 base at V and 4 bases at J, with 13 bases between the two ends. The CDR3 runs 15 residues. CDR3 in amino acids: CASSQVGGLIYGYTF. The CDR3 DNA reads TGTGCCAGCAGCCAAGTGGGGGGACTGATCTATGGCTACACCTTC.

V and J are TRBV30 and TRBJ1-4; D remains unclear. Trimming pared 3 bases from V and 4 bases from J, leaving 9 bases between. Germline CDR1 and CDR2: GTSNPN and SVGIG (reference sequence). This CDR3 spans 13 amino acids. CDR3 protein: CAWSQRDNEKLFF. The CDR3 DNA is TGTGCCTGGAGCCAGAGAGATAATGAAAAACTGTTTTTT.

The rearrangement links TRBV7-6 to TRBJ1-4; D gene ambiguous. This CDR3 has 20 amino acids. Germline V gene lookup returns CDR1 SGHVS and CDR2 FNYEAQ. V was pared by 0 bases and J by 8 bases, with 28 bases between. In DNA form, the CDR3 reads TGTGCCAGCAGCTTAGCGAATATGCAATCCCACACAAGAGGCGCAGAAAAACTGTTTTTT. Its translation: CASSLANMQSHTRGAEKLFF.

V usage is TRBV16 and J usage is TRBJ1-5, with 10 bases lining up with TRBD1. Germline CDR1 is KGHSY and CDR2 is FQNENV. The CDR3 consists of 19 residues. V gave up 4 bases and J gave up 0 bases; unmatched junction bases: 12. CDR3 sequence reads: CASSPQARTGGISNQPQHF. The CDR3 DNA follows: TGTGCCAGCAGCCCCCAGGCTAGGACAGGGGGGATTAGCAATCAGCCCCAGCATTTT. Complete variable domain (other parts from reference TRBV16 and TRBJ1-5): GEEVAQTPKHLVRGEGQKAKLYCAPIKGHSYVFWYQQVLKNEFKFLISFQNENVFDETGMPKERFSAKCLPNSPCSLEIQATKLEDSAVYFCASSPQARTGGISNQPQHFGDGTRLSIL.

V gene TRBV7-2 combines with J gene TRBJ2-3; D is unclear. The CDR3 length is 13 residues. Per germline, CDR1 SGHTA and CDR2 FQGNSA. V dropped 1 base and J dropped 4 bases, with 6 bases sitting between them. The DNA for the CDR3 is TGTGCCAGCAGCTTAGTGGCGGCAGATACGCAGTATTTT. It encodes CASSLVAADTQYF.

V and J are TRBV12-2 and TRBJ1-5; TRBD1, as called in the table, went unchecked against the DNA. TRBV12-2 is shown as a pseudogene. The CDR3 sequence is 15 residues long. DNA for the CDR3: TGTGCAAGTCGCCCGGGACAGGGGCTTCGTCAGCCCCAGCATTTT. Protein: CASRPGQGLRQPQHF.

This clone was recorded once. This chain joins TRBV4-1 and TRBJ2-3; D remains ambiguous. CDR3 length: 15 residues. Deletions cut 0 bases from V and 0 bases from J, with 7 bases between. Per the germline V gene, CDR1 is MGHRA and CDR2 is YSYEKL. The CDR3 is CASSQDLISTDTQYF. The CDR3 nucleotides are TGCGCCAGCAGCCAAGATCTGATTAGCACAGATACGCAGTATTTT.

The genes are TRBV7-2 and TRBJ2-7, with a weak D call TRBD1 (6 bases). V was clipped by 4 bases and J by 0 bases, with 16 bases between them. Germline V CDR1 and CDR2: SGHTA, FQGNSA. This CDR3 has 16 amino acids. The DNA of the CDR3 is TGTGCCAGCAGCTCGGACAGCGCAACTAACTCCTACGAGCAGTACTTC. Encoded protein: CASSSDSATNSYEQYF. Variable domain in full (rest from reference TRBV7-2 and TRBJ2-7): GAGVSQSPSNKVTEKGKDVELRCDPISGHTALYWYRQSLGQGLEFLIYFQGNSAPDKSGLPSDRFSAERTGGSVSTLTIQRTQQEDSAVYLCASSSDSATNSYEQYFGPGTRLTVT.

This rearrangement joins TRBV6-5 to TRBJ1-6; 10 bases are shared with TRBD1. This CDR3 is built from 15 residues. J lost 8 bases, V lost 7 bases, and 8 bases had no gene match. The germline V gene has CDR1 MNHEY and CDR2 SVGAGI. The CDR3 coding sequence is TGTGCCAGCACTACGGACAGGGGGAGATATTCACCCCTCCACTTT. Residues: CASTTDRGRYSPLHF.

In DNA, the CDR3 is TGTGCCAGCAGTTACGGGGGAAGCAATGAGCAGTTCTTC. It specifies CASSYGGSNEQFF. V is TRBV6-5 and J is TRBJ2-1; D is possibly TRBD1 or TRBD2 (5 bases each). The CDR3 length is 13 residues. The germline V gene encodes CDR1 MNHEY and CDR2 SVGAGI. Trimming removed 2 bases from V and 6 bases from J, with 8 bases in between.

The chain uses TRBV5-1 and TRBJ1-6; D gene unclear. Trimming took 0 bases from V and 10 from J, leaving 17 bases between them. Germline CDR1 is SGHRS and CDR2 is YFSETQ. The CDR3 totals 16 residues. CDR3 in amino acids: CASSLGGDAGKSPLHF. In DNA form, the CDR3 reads TGCGCCAGCAGCTTGGGGGGTGATGCGGGCAAATCACCCCTCCACTTT. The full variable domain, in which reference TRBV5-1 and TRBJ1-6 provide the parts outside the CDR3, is KAGVTQTPRYLIKTRGQQVTLSCSPISGHRSVSWYQQTPGQGLQFLFEYFSETQRNKGNFPGRFSGRQFSNSRSEMNVSTLELGDSALYLCASSLGGDAGKSPLHFGNGTRLTVT.

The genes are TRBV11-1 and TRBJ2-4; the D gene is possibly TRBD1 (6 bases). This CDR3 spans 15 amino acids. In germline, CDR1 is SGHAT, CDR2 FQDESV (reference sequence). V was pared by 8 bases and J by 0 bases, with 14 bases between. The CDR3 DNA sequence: TGTGCCAGCGGGCAGGGGAATATAGCCAAAAACATTCAGTACTTC. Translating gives CASGQGNIAKNIQYF.